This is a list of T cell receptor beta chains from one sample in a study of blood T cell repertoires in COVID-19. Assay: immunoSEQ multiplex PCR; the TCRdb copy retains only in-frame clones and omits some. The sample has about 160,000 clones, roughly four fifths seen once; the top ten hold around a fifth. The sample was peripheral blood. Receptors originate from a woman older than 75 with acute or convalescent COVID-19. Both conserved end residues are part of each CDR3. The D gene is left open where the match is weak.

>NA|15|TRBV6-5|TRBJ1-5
CASSLQGYSNQPQHF
TGTGCCAGCAGTTTGCAGGGGTATAGCAATCAGCCCCAGCATTTT
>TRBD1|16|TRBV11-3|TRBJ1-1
CASSPGQGAGNTEAFF
TGTGCCAGCAGCCCGGGACAGGGGGCTGGGAACACTGAAGCTTTCTTT
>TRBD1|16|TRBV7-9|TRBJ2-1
CASSFPTGALRHEQFF
TGTGCCAGCAGCTTCCCTACAGGGGCCCTACGCCATGAGCAGTTCTTC
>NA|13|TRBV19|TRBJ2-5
CASSIRVLETQYF
TGTGCCAGTAGTATCCGGGTATTGGAGACCCAGTACTTC
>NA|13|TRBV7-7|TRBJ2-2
CASTNGNTGELFF
TGTGCTAGCACCAACGGGAACACCGGGGAGCTGTTTTTT
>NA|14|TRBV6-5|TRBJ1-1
CASSSIPEVAEAFF
TGTGCCAGCAGCTCCATCCCGGAGGTCGCTGAAGCTTTCTTT
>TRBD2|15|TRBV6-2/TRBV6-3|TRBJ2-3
CASSHGGGRTDTQYF
TGTGCCAGCAGCCACGGGGGGGGACGCACAGATACGCAGTATTTT
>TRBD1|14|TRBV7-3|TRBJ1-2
CASSKGQGAGGYTF
TGTGCCAGCAGCAAGGGACAGGGGGCAGGAGGCTACACCTTC
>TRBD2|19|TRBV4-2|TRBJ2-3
CASSQDLLRGLAGGDTQYF
TGTGCCAGCAGCCAAGATCTTTTAAGGGGACTAGCGGGGGGGGATACGCAGTATTTT
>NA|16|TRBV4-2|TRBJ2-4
CASSQEAQAGKNIQYF
TGTGCCAGCAGCCAAGAAGCCCAGGCGGGCAAAAACATTCAGTACTTC
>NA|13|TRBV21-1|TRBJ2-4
CASRDFLKNIQYF
TGTGCCAGTCGGGACTTCCTGAAAAACATTCAGTACTTC
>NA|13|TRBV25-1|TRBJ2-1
CASTDYSYNEQFF
TGTGCCAGCACAGACTACTCCTACAATGAGCAGTTCTTC
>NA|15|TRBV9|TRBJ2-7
CASSVGLAPSYEQYF
TGTGCCAGCAGCGTAGGTCTAGCGCCTTCCTACGAGCAGTACTTC
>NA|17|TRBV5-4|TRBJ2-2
CASSGGPGQRGTGELFF
TGTGCCAGCAGCGGGGGGCCGGGACAGAGGGGGACCGGGGAGCTGTTTTTT
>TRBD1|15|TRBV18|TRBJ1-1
CASSPRQGRNTEAFF
TGTGCCAGCTCACCACGACAGGGAAGGAACACTGAAGCTTTCTTT
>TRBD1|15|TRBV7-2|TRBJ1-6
CASSSTQGTNSPLHF
TGTGCCAGCAGCTCGACACAGGGGACTAATTCACCCCTCCACTTT
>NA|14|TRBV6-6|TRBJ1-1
CASSFRGMNTEAFF
TGTGCCAGCAGTTTCCGGGGAATGAACACTGAAGCTTTCTTT